This T cell receptor (beta chain) stems from a study of kidney transplant recipient with SARS-CoV-2 infection. TCRdb used MiXCR to reprocess the reads, holding one entry per CDR3 protein. This sample carries under 300,000 distinct CDR3 sequences, about 30% of them seen once, and the ten largest clones take roughly 7.3%. The CDR3 runs 16 residues. Germline assignment: CDR1 KGHDR and CDR2 SFDVKD. J was trimmed by 0 bases and V by 2 bases; bases with no gene match: 4. This clonotype was seen repeatedly, ten times or more. The sequence was obtained from a male patient between 25 and 39 years old who had COVID-19 and was a kidney transplant recipient. Part of the T cell pool may stem from the graft donor. The rearrangement uses TRBV24-1 and TRBJ2-7, with 9 bases that match TRBD2. Sequencing was performed on a blood sample, taken at baseline and on roughly day 110 from a kidney transplant recipient. CDR3 DNA sequence: TGTGCCACCAGTGATTCGGCTAGCGGGGACTCCTACGAGCAGTACTTC. Protein sequence: CATSDSASGDSYEQYF.